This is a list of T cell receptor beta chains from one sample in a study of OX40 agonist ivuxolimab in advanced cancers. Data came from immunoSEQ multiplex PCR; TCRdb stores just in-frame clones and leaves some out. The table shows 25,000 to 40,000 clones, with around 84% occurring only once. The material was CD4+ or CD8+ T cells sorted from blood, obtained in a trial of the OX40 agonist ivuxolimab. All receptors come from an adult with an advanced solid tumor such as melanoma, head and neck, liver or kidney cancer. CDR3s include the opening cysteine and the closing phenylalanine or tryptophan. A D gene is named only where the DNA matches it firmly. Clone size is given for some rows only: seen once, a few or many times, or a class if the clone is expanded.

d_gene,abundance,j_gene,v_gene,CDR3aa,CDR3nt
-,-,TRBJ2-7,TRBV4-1,CASSQDNLGLYEQYF,TGCGCCAGCAGCCAAGATAACCTGGGACTTTACGAGCAGTACTTC
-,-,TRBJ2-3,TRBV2,CASEGLGQDTQYF,TGTGCCAGCGAAGGCCTGGGGCAAGATACGCAGTATTTT
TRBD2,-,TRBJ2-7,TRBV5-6,CASRFGTSGSYEQYF,TGTGCCAGCAGGTTTGGGACTAGCGGCTCCTACGAGCAGTACTTC
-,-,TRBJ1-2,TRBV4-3,CASSQRYEADVYGYTF,TGCGCCAGCAGCCAACGCTACGAGGCAGACGTCTATGGCTACACCTTC
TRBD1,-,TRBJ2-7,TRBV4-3,CASSQGGTANYEQYF,TGCGCCAGCAGCCAAGGAGGGACAGCGAACTACGAGCAGTACTTC
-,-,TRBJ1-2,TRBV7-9,CASTLPRSPNRAGDGYTF,TGTGCCAGCACCCTTCCCCGATCCCCTAATAGGGCAGGCGATGGCTACACCTTC
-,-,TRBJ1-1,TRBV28,CASSFLSGRDEAFF,TGTGCCAGCAGTTTTTTGTCAGGGAGGGATGAAGCTTTCTTT
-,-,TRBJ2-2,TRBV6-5,CASTHPGTGELFF,TGTGCCAGCACCCACCCCGGAACCGGGGAGCTGTTTTTT
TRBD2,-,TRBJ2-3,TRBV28,CASSLPSGRAETDTQYF,TGTGCCAGCAGTTTACCTAGCGGGAGGGCCGAAACAGATACGCAGTATTTT
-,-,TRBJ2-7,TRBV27,CASSLSALLYEQYF,TGTGCCAGCAGTTTATCGGCCTTACTCTACGAGCAGTACTTC
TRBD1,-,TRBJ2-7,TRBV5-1,CASSQGTGEGDEQYF,TGCGCCAGCAGCCAGGGGACAGGGGAAGGGGACGAGCAGTACTTC
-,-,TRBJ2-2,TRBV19,CASSIGQMNTGELFF,TGTGCCAGTAGTATAGGTCAAATGAACACCGGGGAGCTGTTTTTT
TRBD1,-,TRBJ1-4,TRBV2,CASSEGRDRSEKLFF,TGTGCCAGCAGTGAAGGACGGGACAGGTCTGAAAAACTGTTTTTT
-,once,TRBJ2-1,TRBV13,CASTKGFGQFF,TGTGCCAGCACAAAGGGGTTTGGGCAGTTCTTC
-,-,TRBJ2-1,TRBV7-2,CASSLGGALSSYNEQFF,TGTGCCAGCAGCTTAGGTGGGGCCCTGAGCTCCTACAATGAGCAGTTCTTC
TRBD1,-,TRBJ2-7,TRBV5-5,CASSLETGGGYEQYF,TGTGCCAGCAGCTTGGAGACAGGGGGAGGCTACGAGCAGTACTTC
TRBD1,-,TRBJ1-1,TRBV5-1,CASSLWAGGGNTEAFF,TGCGCCAGCAGCTTGTGGGCAGGGGGAGGGAACACTGAAGCTTTCTTT
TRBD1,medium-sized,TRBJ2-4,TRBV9,CASSRGGGQNIQYF,TGTGCCAGCAGCCGAGGGGGCGGTCAAAACATTCAGTACTTC
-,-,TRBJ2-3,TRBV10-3,CAISESASSTDTQYF,TGTGCCATCAGTGAGTCGGCTAGTAGCACAGATACGCAGTATTTT